This entry lists 19 T cell receptor beta chains sequenced from one sample in a study of identifying expanded T cells in peripheral blood. Sequencing used immunoSEQ multiplex PCR; TCRdb keeps in-frame clones, though not all of them. The data show more than 85,000 clones, about 88% seen once. The sample was blood. The receptors derive from a person aged 18-69 years in good health.

This clone was counted once. The rearrangement links TRBV28 to TRBJ2-3, with D tentatively TRBD2 (5 bases). Germline CDR1 and CDR2: MDHEN and SYDVKM. V was shortened by 2 bases and J by 0 bases, with 12 bases between the two germline ends. The CDR3 runs to 16 residues. The CDR3 DNA follows: TGTGCCAGCAGTTTAGGAGGCGCGCCTAGCACAGATACGCAGTATTTT. This sequence encodes CASSLGGAPSTDTQYF. Drawing the rest from reference TRBV28 and TRBJ2-3, the complete variable domain is DVKVTQSSRYLVKRTGEKVFLECVQDMDHENMFWYRQDPGLGLRLIYFSYDVKMKEKGDIPEGYSVSREKKERFSLILESASTNQTSMYLCASSLGGAPSTDTQYFGPGTRLTVL.

This clone was seen only a few times. This chain joins TRBV11-2 and TRBJ1-3; D gene ambiguous. This CDR3 is built from 12 residues. V was cut by 6 bases and J by 2 bases, with 5 bases left in between. The germline CDR1 and CDR2 sequences are SGHAT and FQNNGV. CDR3 sequence reads: CASSPTGNTIYF. Here the CDR3 DNA reads TGTGCCAGCAGTCCAACTGGAAACACCATATATTTT.

The V call is TRBV27, the J call TRBJ2-7; D perhaps matches TRBD1 (6 bases). Germline values: CDR1 MNHEY, CDR2 SMNVEV (reference sequence). The CDR3 totals 16 residues. V was cut by 3 bases and J by 4 bases, with 19 bases left in between. CDR3 amino acids: CASSFGRTGLRYEQYF. The CDR3, as DNA: TGTGCCAGCAGTTTTGGCCGTACAGGGTTGAGGTACGAGCAGTACTTC.

The chain carries TRBV18 and TRBJ1-3; no clear D. CDR1 is KGHSH and CDR2 is LQKENI in the germline V gene. Trimming stripped 2 bases from V and 3 bases from J, with 8 bases between. This CDR3 spans 14 amino acids. CDR3 sequence: CASSPGSLGNTIYF. Here the CDR3 DNA reads TGTGCCAGCTCACCAGGGTCACTTGGAAACACCATATATTTT.

The rearrangement uses TRBV28 and TRBJ2-5, with D unclear. From germline, CDR1 is MDHEN and CDR2 SYDVKM. V lost 3 bases to trimming and J lost 5 bases, with 7 bases between them. The CDR3 runs to 12 residues. CDR3 amino acids: CASSFLLETQYF. The CDR3 region has the DNA TGTGCCAGCAGTTTCCTCCTGGAGACCCAGTACTTC.

The chain has TRBV19 and TRBJ2-1, with a possible D match to TRBD1 (5 bases). The V gene lost 6 bases and the J gene lost 5 bases, with 14 bases spanning the gap. The CDR3 runs to 14 residues. Germline V gives CDR1 LNHDA, CDR2 SQIVND (reference sequence). CDR3 region: CASSPPQQDNEQFF. CDR3 DNA sequence: TGTGCCAGTAGCCCACCCCAACAGGACAATGAGCAGTTCTTC.

This chain uses TRBV7-9 with TRBJ1-5; 9 nucleotides match TRBD1. This CDR3 region has 17 residues. Germline CDR1 reads SEHNR; CDR2 reads FQNEAQ (reference sequence). J was trimmed by 4 bases and V by 1 base; bases with no gene match: 8. The CDR3 here is CASSLVHRDRANQPQHF. As DNA, the CDR3 is TGTGCCAGCAGCTTAGTTCACCGGGACAGGGCAAATCAGCCCCAGCATTTT.

The rearrangement links TRBV6-1 to TRBJ2-7, with D perhaps TRBD2 (7 bases). V was clipped by 6 bases and J by 2 bases, with 14 bases between them. The CDR3 is 14 residues long. Germline V gene sequence: CDR1 MNHNS, CDR2 SASEGT. The CDR3 reads CASRNRGAPYEQYF. CDR3 in DNA: TGTGCCAGCAGGAACCGGGGGGCCCCCTACGAGCAGTACTTC.

V is TRBV13 and J is TRBJ1-4; 10 bases agree with TRBD1. The CDR3 is 15 amino acids. The V and J ends lost 5 bases and 8 bases, in that order; junction bases with no gene match: 8. The germline V gene encodes CDR1 PRHDT and CDR2 FYEKMQ (reference sequence). The CDR3 region is CASSPPGTGVEKLFF. For the CDR3, the DNA is TGTGCCAGCAGCCCCCCCGGGACAGGGGTCGAAAAACTGTTTTTT.

The V call is TRBV2, the J call TRBJ2-5; no definite D call. Trimming shortened V by 4 bases and J by 5 bases, and 11 bases separated the two germline ends. This CDR3 contains 13 residues. Germline V gives CDR1 SNHLY, CDR2 FYNNEI. DNA for the CDR3: TGTGCCAGCAGTGTCCCCCCCGGGGAGACCCAGTACTTC. Protein sequence: CASSVPPGETQYF.

This chain connects TRBV19 to TRBJ1-6; D unresolved. V was trimmed by 5 bases and J by 8 bases, leaving 10 bases between them. The V gene's germline CDR1 is LNHDA and CDR2 SQIVND (reference sequence). The CDR3 runs to 13 residues. The CDR3 loop reads CASSRDGDSPLHF. Written as DNA, the CDR3 is TGTGCCAGTAGTCGTGACGGTGATTCACCCCTCCACTTT.

Only a few counts were recorded for this clone. The J gene is TRBJ1-3, the V gene TRBV19, with D unclear. CDR1 is LNHDA, CDR2 SQIVND, per germline (reference sequence). CDR3 length: 16 amino acids. V was pared by 5 bases and J by 3 bases, with 17 bases between. CDR3 DNA sequence: TGTGCCAGTAGTTTCCTGACCCAGGCGCGTGGAAACACCATATATTTT. Residues: CASSFLTQARGNTIYF.

V is TRBV11-2 and J is TRBJ2-7; TRBD1 matches at 9 bases. Germline CDR1 and CDR2: SGHAT and FQNNGV. CDR3 length equals 13 residues. V gave up 4 bases and J gave up 10 bases; unmatched junction bases: 8. For the CDR3, the DNA is TGTGCCAGCAGCTCCGGGACAGGGCCGAATCAGTACTTC. Translating it yields CASSSGTGPNQYF.

The chain uses TRBV7-2 and TRBJ2-7; D possibly corresponds to TRBD2 (5 bases). V lost 1 base and J lost 9, with 13 bases in between. The CDR3 has 13 amino acids. CDR1 is SGHTA and CDR2 is FQGNSA in the germline V gene. The CDR3 DNA is TGTGCCAGCAGCTTAGAGTCGGGGAGAGGGCAGTACTTC. Its protein product is CASSLESGRGQYF.

The rearrangement links TRBV9 to TRBJ2-3; D possibly corresponds to TRBD2 (6 bases). CDR3 length equals 18 residues. The V and J ends lost 2 bases and 1 base respectively, with 20 bases between them. CDR1 is SGDLS, CDR2 YYNGEE, per germline. The CDR3 sequence is CASSVGNSGLSRTDTQYF. CDR3 bases: TGTGCCAGCAGCGTGGGGAATAGCGGACTCTCACGCACAGATACGCAGTATTTT.

The chain recombines TRBV12-2 with TRBJ1-4. TRBV12-2 is noted as a pseudogene. CDR3 length: 14 residues. CDR3 residues: CASRFETTGEKLFF. The CDR3 coding sequence is TGTGCAAGTCGCTTTGAGACAACGGGCGAAAAACTGTTTTTT.

The chain carries TRBV5-1 and TRBJ2-3; no definite D call. Germline V gene lookup returns CDR1 SGHRS and CDR2 YFSETQ. Trimming removed 0 bases at V and 0 bases at J, with 14 bases between. The CDR3 has 17 amino acids. CDR3 in amino acids: CASSLGLGGGSTDTQYF. Here the CDR3 DNA reads TGCGCCAGCAGCTTGGGGCTAGGCGGTGGGAGCACAGATACGCAGTATTTT.

The V call is TRBV6-5, the J call TRBJ1-4; D is ambiguous. The ends were cut back, 5 bases at V and 4 bases at J, with 11 bases in the middle. Germline V gene lookup returns CDR1 MNHEY and CDR2 SVGAGI. The CDR3 consists of 14 residues. As DNA, the CDR3 is TGTGCCAGCAGTCTAGGACCTTATAATGAAAAACTGTTTTTT. Translated, it gives CASSLGPYNEKLFF.

V gene TRBV20-1 combines with J gene TRBJ2-7; 9 bases match TRBD2. Germline CDR1 DFQATT, CDR2 SNEGSKA (reference sequence). This CDR3 has 11 residues. The CDR3 is CGRGGGYEQYF. DNA of the CDR3: TGCGGGCGGGGGGGCGGCTACGAGCAGTACTTC.